One sample yielded the 18 T cell receptor beta chains listed below, sequenced in a study of blood T cell repertoires in COVID-19. Produced via immunoSEQ multiplex PCR; TCRdb's table is partial and in-frame only. The data hold hundreds of thousands of clones, with 70% to 90% observed a single time. The specimen was PBMCs or T cells enriched from blood (not recorded which). These receptors were taken from a woman between 18 and 30 years old with acute COVID-19.

The chain carries TRBV6-5 and TRBJ1-4; a possible D gene is TRBD1 (6 bases). CDR3 length: 14 residues. CDR1 is MNHEY and CDR2 is SVGAGI in the germline V gene. Trimming took off 6 bases at V and 4 bases at J, with 12 bases between the two ends. CDR3 sequence (DNA): TGTGCCAGCAGCTCGGACAGAAGTAATGAAAAACTGTTTTTT. Translating it yields CASSSDRSNEKLFF.

This clone turned up a few times. The genes are TRBV3-1 (or the pseudogene TRBV3-2) and TRBJ2-3, with D unresolved. The CDR3 is made up of 13 amino acids. Trimming took 0 bases from V and 7 from J, leaving 8 bases between them. Germline V gives CDR1 LGHDT, CDR2 YNNKEL (reference sequence). The DNA of the CDR3 is TGTGCCAGCAGCCAAGATCTGAGGAATACGCAGTATTTT. It specifies CASSQDLRNTQYF.

The chain combines TRBV5-4 with TRBJ2-3; 11 bases align to TRBD2. This CDR3 has 15 amino acids. The V segment lost 4 bases and the J segment 2 bases; nucleotides outside the gene matches: 3. Germline CDR1 SGHNT, CDR2 YYREEE (reference sequence). CDR3 sequence: CASSPTSGNTDTQYF. The CDR3 DNA reads as TGTGCCAGCAGCCCGACTAGCGGGAACACAGATACGCAGTATTTT.

The sample holds a few counts of this clone. This chain links TRBV10-3 with TRBJ1-1, with no clear D. Per the germline V gene, CDR1 is ENHRY and CDR2 is SYGVKD. The CDR3 is 12 amino acids. Trimming removed 3 bases from V and 6 bases from J, with 8 bases in between. The CDR3 reads CAISDWGAEAFF. CDR3 DNA sequence: TGTGCCATCAGTGACTGGGGAGCTGAAGCTTTCTTT.

The chain links TRBV19 to TRBJ1-1; D is ambiguous. This CDR3 is built from 14 residues. Trimming cost V 7 bases and J 1 base, with 13 bases left between them. Looked up from germline, CDR1 is LNHDA and CDR2 is SQIVND (reference sequence). The CDR3 loop reads CASTPIEKNTEAFF. CDR3 DNA sequence: TGTGCCAGTACCCCAATAGAAAAGAACACTGAAGCTTTCTTT.

The chain combines TRBV28 with TRBJ1-5; D gene uncertain. The V gene lost 6 bases and the J gene lost 7 bases, with 10 bases spanning the gap. This CDR3 is 12 amino acids long. Germline assignment: CDR1 MDHEN and CDR2 SYDVKM. Here the CDR3 DNA reads TGTGCCAGCAGAACTAGGGTACAGCCCCAGCATTTT. Protein sequence: CASRTRVQPQHF.

This clone was recorded once. The chain joins TRBV6-5 to TRBJ2-7; 9 nucleotides agree with TRBD1. The CDR3 spans 15 residues. The germline gives CDR1 MNHEY, CDR2 SVGAGI. V dropped 6 bases and J dropped 3; count of bases not matched to a gene: 9. The CDR3: CASREGTGPHYEQYF. CDR3 sequence (DNA): TGTGCCAGCAGAGAGGGGACAGGGCCCCACTACGAGCAGTACTTC.

About this clone itself: Possible read error: a much larger clone is one base away. The chain has TRBV27 and TRBJ2-7; 10 nucleotides line up with TRBD1. Germline CDR1 and CDR2: MNHEY and SMNVEV (reference sequence). The trim removed 6 bases at V and 2 bases at J, leaving 4 bases unmatched. The CDR3 is 14 amino acids. Here the CDR3 reads CASRTGTGAYEQYF. In nucleotides, the CDR3 is TGTGCCAGCAGAACCGGGACAGGGGCCTACGAGCAGTACTTC.

The chain combines TRBV25-1 with TRBJ2-6; no reliable D call. The germline gives CDR1 MGHDK, CDR2 SYGVNS. The CDR3 sequence is 13 residues long. Trimming stripped 2 bases from V and 4 bases from J, with 3 bases between. This CDR3 is CASSEPGANVLTF. The DNA of the CDR3 is TGTGCCAGCAGTGAACCAGGGGCCAACGTCCTGACTTTC.

This rearrangement joins TRBV6-1 to TRBJ1-5; D possibly corresponds to TRBD1 (5 bases). Germline V gene lookup returns CDR1 MNHNS and CDR2 SASEGT. Trimming pared 0 bases from V and 0 bases from J, leaving 12 bases between. This CDR3 spans 17 amino acids. CDR3 amino acids: CASSEARTLYSNQPQHF. The DNA of the CDR3 is TGTGCCAGCAGTGAAGCGAGGACACTTTATAGCAATCAGCCCCAGCATTTT.

This sequence joins TRBV4-2 and TRBJ1-6; a possible D gene is TRBD1 (6 bases). CDR3 length: 17 amino acids. From germline, CDR1 is LGHNA and CDR2 YNFKEQ. Trimming took off 0 bases at V and 9 bases at J, with 18 bases between the two ends. In DNA, the CDR3 is TGTGCCAGCAGCCAAGATCCCCCGGGGGGCAACAGTTCACCCCTCCACTTT. Translation: CASSQDPPGGNSSPLHF.

The chain employs TRBV9 and TRBJ2-4; D unresolved. V was clipped by 0 bases and J by 0 bases, with 10 bases between them. Germline CDR1 and CDR2: SGDLS and YYNGEE. There are 16 residues in the CDR3. The CDR3 region has the DNA TGTGCCAGCAGCGTAGGAACAGAGCTAGCCAAAAACATTCAGTACTTC. Protein sequence: CASSVGTELAKNIQYF. Based on the CDR3 plus reference TRBV9 and TRBJ2-4, the full variable domain is DSGVTQTPKHLITATGQRVTLRCSPRSGDLSVYWYQQSLDQGLQFLIQYYNGEERAKGNILERFSAQQFPDLHSELNLSSLELGDSALYFCASSVGTELAKNIQYFGAGTRLSVL.

The chain employs TRBV2 and TRBJ1-2; 8 bases line up with TRBD1. Germline V gives CDR1 SNHLY, CDR2 FYNNEI. J was trimmed by 2 bases and V by 0 bases; bases with no gene match: 2. The CDR3 is made up of 15 amino acids. CDR3 in amino acids: CASSEAWTGNYGYTF. CDR3 DNA: TGTGCCAGCAGTGAAGCCTGGACAGGGAACTATGGCTACACCTTC.

This clone was seen just once. The chain uses TRBV7-9 and TRBJ1-1; no definite D call. CDR1 SEHNR and CDR2 FQNEAQ come from the germline V gene (reference sequence). The CDR3 sequence is 12 residues long. V gave up 3 bases and J gave up 3 bases, with 5 bases separating them. The CDR3 sequence: CASSFGDTEAFF. The CDR3 DNA is TGTGCCAGCAGCTTCGGGGACACTGAAGCTTTCTTT.

V usage is TRBV29-1 and J usage is TRBJ1-6; possibly TRBD1 for D (6 bases). This CDR3 region has 15 residues. V gave up 5 bases and J gave up 7 bases, with 18 bases separating them. Germline V gives CDR1 SQVTM, CDR2 ANQGSEA. The CDR3, as DNA: TGCAGCGTTTCTTACCGGGACACTGAAAATTCACCCCTCCACTTT. Translated, it gives CSVSYRDTENSPLHF.

The V gene is TRBV28, the J gene TRBJ1-2; D unresolved. The CDR3 runs 12 residues. Germline-derived CDR1 and CDR2 are MDHEN and SYDVKM. V was shortened by 7 bases and J by 4 bases, with 10 bases between the two germline ends. CDR3 amino acids: CASKDITYGYTF. As DNA, the CDR3 is TGTGCCAGCAAAGACATAACCTATGGCTACACCTTC.

The V call is TRBV13, the J call TRBJ2-1, with 11 bases fitting TRBD1. V shed 3 bases, J shed 7 bases, and the junction held 5 bases outside the gene matches. This CDR3 region has 15 residues. Per the germline V gene, CDR1 is PRHDT and CDR2 is FYEKMQ (reference sequence). The DNA for the CDR3 is TGTGCCAGCAGCTTCCTGGACAGGGGGCAGAATGAGCAGTTCTTC. Encoded protein: CASSFLDRGQNEQFF.

V and J are TRBV11-2 and TRBJ2-7, with D possibly matching TRBD1 (6 bases). V dropped 1 base and J dropped 0 bases, with 13 bases sitting between them. This CDR3 spans 16 amino acids. Germline-derived CDR1 and CDR2 are SGHAT and FQNNGV. As DNA, the CDR3 is TGTGCCAGCAGCTTAGGATCTCAGGGGTTCTCCTACGAGCAGTACTTC. It encodes CASSLGSQGFSYEQYF.